This is a list of T cell receptor beta chains from one sample in a study of cytomegalovirus exposure and HLA in healthy donors. The table came from immunoSEQ multiplex PCR; TCRdb's copy has only in-frame clones and leaves some out. The table lists about 88,000 clones. The sample consisted of PBMCs. Source of these receptors: a girl between 10 and 17 years old in good health and CMV-seropositive. Each CDR3 is given with its conserved first and last residue. Each record gives: V gene, D gene, J gene, CDR3 protein, CDR3 DNA. D genes are given only for firm matches.

TRBV7-2	-	TRBJ2-3	CASSSSTDTQYF	TGTGCCAGCAGCTCCTCCACAGATACGCAGTATTTT
TRBV12-5	-	TRBJ2-3	CASGPLRGPDTQYF	TGTGCTAGTGGTCCGCTGCGGGGGCCAGATACGCAGTATTTT
TRBV7-7	-	TRBJ1-3	CASSLVQGRSGGNTIYF	TGTGCCAGCAGCTTGGTTCAGGGGCGGTCTGGTGGAAACACCATATATTTT
TRBV7-2	-	TRBJ2-1	CASSHVFTGHNEQFF	TGTGCCAGCAGCCACGTCTTTACAGGCCACAATGAGCAGTTCTTC
TRBV6-1	-	TRBJ2-1	CASRQDRYNEQFF	TGTGCCAGCAGACAGGACAGATACAATGAGCAGTTCTTC
TRBV9	-	TRBJ2-3	CASSARLGTDTQYF	TGTGCCAGCAGCGCTAGATTAGGCACAGATACGCAGTATTTT
TRBV27	TRBD1	TRBJ1-1	CASSRDSREAFF	TGTGCCAGCAGCCGGGACAGCCGAGAGGCTTTCTTT
TRBV6-5	-	TRBJ2-2	CASSYSSGTGELFF	TGTGCCAGCAGTTACTCGTCAGGGACCGGGGAGCTGTTTTTT
TRBV28	-	TRBJ1-2	CASSLTGLGIGYTF	TGTGCCAGCAGCTTGACAGGTTTAGGGATCGGCTACACCTTC
TRBV30	-	TRBJ2-1	CAWSGRINEQFF	TGTGCCTGGAGTGGGCGGATAAATGAGCAGTTCTTC
TRBV28	-	TRBJ1-2	CASSSPPGGTPSNYGYTF	TGTGCCAGCAGTTCCCCCCCCGGCGGGACCCCTTCTAACTATGGCTACACCTTC
TRBV6-1	-	TRBJ1-1	CAIRAMNTEAFF	TGTGCCATCAGAGCTATGAACACTGAAGCTTTCTTT
TRBV6-5	-	TRBJ1-2	CASSYSGGGGYTF	TGTGCCAGCAGTTACTCGGGAGGGGGTGGCTACACCTTC
TRBV7-9	TRBD2	TRBJ2-3	CASSLRRGGPDTQYF	TGTGCCAGCAGCTTAAGACGGGGGGGCCCCGATACGCAGTATTTT
TRBV6-6	TRBD2	TRBJ2-3	CASSYAISGGTDTQYF	TGTGCCAGCAGCTACGCAATAAGCGGGGGCACAGATACGCAGTATTTT
TRBV5-1	TRBD2	TRBJ2-7	CASSLRTSGSYEQYF	TGCGCCAGCAGCTTGAGAACTAGCGGTTCCTACGAGCAGTACTTC
TRBV4-1	-	TRBJ1-6	CASSQEEGIDRSYNSPLHF	TGCGCCAGCAGCCAAGAAGAAGGGATAGACAGGTCCTATAATTCACCCCTCCACTTT
TRBV5-6	-	TRBJ1-3	CASSLPGASSGNTIYF	TGTGCCAGCAGCTTGCCAGGGGCCTCCTCTGGAAACACCATATATTTT
TRBV12-5	TRBD1	TRBJ2-2	CASGIGQATPRDTGELFF	TGTGCTAGTGGTATCGGACAGGCTACACCAAGGGACACCGGGGAGCTGTTTTTT
TRBV6-5	-	TRBJ1-2	CASSRIGQKYGYTF	TGTGCCAGCAGTCGCATCGGACAGAAGTATGGCTACACCTTC
TRBV5-1	-	TRBJ1-1	CASRPTGNTEAFF	TGCGCCAGCAGGCCGACAGGGAACACTGAAGCTTTCTTT
TRBV9	-	TRBJ1-2	CASTTEAGYGYTF	TGTGCCAGCACCACTGAAGCCGGCTATGGCTACACCTTC
TRBV5-6	-	TRBJ1-6	CASSGWGGAGSPLHF	TGTGCCAGCAGCGGCTGGGGGGGGGCGGGATCACCCCTCCACTTT
TRBV6-1	TRBD1	TRBJ2-6	CASSQDDLRGLNSGANVLTF	TGTGCCAGCAGTCAAGACGACCTCAGGGGGCTAAACTCTGGGGCCAACGTCCTGACTTTC
TRBV4-2	-	TRBJ2-6	CASSIAGANVLTF	TGTGCCAGCAGTATAGCTGGGGCCAACGTCCTGACTTTC
TRBV9	TRBD1	TRBJ1-1	CASSSLTGVGTEAFF	TGTGCCAGCAGCAGCCTGACAGGGGTAGGGACTGAAGCTTTCTTT
TRBV4-1	TRBD1	TRBJ1-5	CASSLGQGAGQPQHF	TGCGCCAGCAGCCTTGGACAGGGGGCGGGTCAGCCCCAGCATTTT
TRBV4-1	-	TRBJ2-5	CASSQDHPGSRTQYF	TGCGCCAGCAGCCAAGATCATCCAGGATCAAGAACCCAGTACTTC
TRBV5-1	TRBD2	TRBJ2-1	CASSLAPSGGYINEQFF	TGCGCCAGCAGCTTGGCCCCTAGCGGGGGGTATATAAATGAGCAGTTCTTC
TRBV9	-	TRBJ1-2	CASSVAKNVGGTYYGYTF	TGTGCCAGCAGCGTAGCTAAGAATGTCGGCGGAACCTACTATGGCTACACCTTC
TRBV19	TRBD2	TRBJ2-1	CASRPGVSGAYNEQFF	TGTGCCAGTAGACCGGGGGTTAGCGGGGCGTACAATGAGCAGTTCTTC
TRBV30	-	TRBJ1-2	CAWGLTGRYGYTF	TGTGCCTGGGGGTTGACAGGTCGGTATGGCTACACCTTC
TRBV19	TRBD1	TRBJ1-1	CASRRQGRIPEAFF	TGTGCCAGTAGGAGACAGGGGAGGATCCCTGAAGCTTTCTTT
TRBV19	TRBD1	TRBJ2-7	CASGTGEFYEQYF	TGTGCCAGCGGGACAGGGGAATTCTACGAGCAGTACTTC
TRBV19	TRBD1	TRBJ2-7	CASSELDRTYEQYF	TGTGCCAGTAGTGAATTGGACAGGACCTACGAGCAGTACTTC
TRBV2	-	TRBJ1-2	CASSGLGDYGYTF	TGTGCCAGCAGTGGTCTAGGGGACTATGGCTACACCTTC
TRBV19	-	TRBJ1-2	CASRMARADGYTF	TGTGCCAGTAGGATGGCCAGGGCCGATGGCTACACCTTC
TRBV2	TRBD2	TRBJ2-7	CASSELVSGLAVYEQYF	TGTGCCAGCAGTGAGCTGGTTTCGGGACTAGCGGTCTACGAGCAGTACTTC
TRBV18	-	TRBJ1-2	CASSRYRGADGYTF	TGTGCCAGCTCAAGATACCGGGGGGCGGATGGCTACACCTTC
TRBV25-1	-	TRBJ1-2	CASSEISDYGYTF	TGTGCCAGCAGTGAAATATCCGACTATGGCTACACCTTC
TRBV5-1	TRBD2	TRBJ2-3	CASSSLGSGGDTQYF	TGCGCCAGCAGCTCTCTAGGGAGCGGGGGGGATACGCAGTATTTT
TRBV7-9	TRBD1	TRBJ1-1	CASSTLSPGTGVRTEAFF	TGTGCCAGCAGCACCCTCAGCCCCGGGACAGGGGTTCGTACTGAAGCTTTCTTT
TRBV19	TRBD1	TRBJ1-5	CASRTHRGTNQPQHF	TGTGCCAGTAGGACACACAGGGGTACCAATCAGCCCCAGCATTTT
TRBV6-5	TRBD1	TRBJ2-1	CASSSNDRGDEQFF	TGTGCCAGCAGTTCCAATGACAGGGGCGATGAGCAGTTCTTC
TRBV5-5	-	TRBJ2-1	CASSNAGASDNEQFF	TGTGCCAGCAGCAACGCGGGGGCCTCTGACAATGAGCAGTTCTTC
TRBV29-1	-	TRBJ1-1	CSVREGDTEAFF	TGCAGCGTCAGGGAGGGAGACACTGAAGCTTTCTTT
TRBV6-1	TRBD1	TRBJ1-5	CAGNTGGWGQPQHF	TGTGCCGGCAACACAGGGGGTTGGGGCCAGCCCCAGCATTTT
TRBV4-1	TRBD1	TRBJ2-7	CASSQEFGVGTGGPEQYF	TGCGCCAGCAGCCAGGAGTTCGGAGTGGGGACAGGGGGCCCCGAGCAGTACTTC
TRBV5-6	TRBD2	TRBJ2-5	CASSRTSQETQYF	TGTGCCAGCAGCCGGACTAGTCAAGAGACCCAGTACTTC
TRBV7-6	TRBD2	TRBJ2-3	CASSASGGILGTDTQYF	TGTGCCAGCAGCGCTAGCGGGGGGATCCTGGGCACAGATACGCAGTATTTT
TRBV7-2	-	TRBJ1-4	CASSAPEALNEKLFF	TGTGCCAGCAGCGCGCCGGAGGCGCTTAATGAAAAACTGTTTTTT
TRBV11-3	-	TRBJ2-3	CASSEDFTDTQYF	TGTGCCAGCAGCGAAGACTTCACAGATACGCAGTATTTT
TRBV6-1	TRBD2	TRBJ2-3	CASSEARPPRGGDTQYF	TGTGCCAGCAGTGAAGCGCGCCCCCCACGGGGGGGAGATACGCAGTATTTT
TRBV14	TRBD1	TRBJ1-4	CASSQAGTGSEKLFF	TGTGCCAGCAGCCAGGCTGGGACAGGGAGTGAAAAACTGTTTTTT
TRBV4-2	-	TRBJ2-2	CASSPGSRGNANTGELFF	TGTGCCAGCAGCCCAGGGTCTAGGGGTAATGCGAACACCGGGGAGCTGTTTTTT
TRBV6-5	-	TRBJ2-1	CATSHGNEQFF	TGTGCCACCAGCCACGGGAATGAGCAGTTCTTC
TRBV2	-	TRBJ1-3	CASSDQGNSGNTIYF	TGTGCCAGCAGTGATCAGGGTAACTCTGGAAACACCATATATTTT